This T cell receptor (beta chain) was sequenced during a study of vaccination and CD4 T cells after COVID-19. Study background: Median time from second vaccine dose to sampling was roughly 76 days (14 to 241). Study findings and constraints: Convalescent patients had a median around 87% of reactive clones appearing only post-vaccination.

Treatment in this sample: approximately 10-day PBMC culture with coronavirus spike peptide pools or control peptides (ViraFEST assay). The CDR3 consists of 16 residues. On this clonotype: The antigen remains unidentified.

Cultured CD4+ T-cell DNA underwent Oncomine TCR Beta short-read sequencing. Each CDR3 protein gets one entry after TCRdb re-called the PCR reads with MiXCR. Of tens of thousands of distinct CDR3 sequences listed, 43% are singletons. This rearrangement joins TRBV21-1 to TRBJ2-7; TRBD1 is taken as the D call from the table, unchecked against the DNA. TRBV21-1 is recorded as a pseudogene. The clonotype originates from a human donor who had recovered from COVID-19. The sample here was CD4+ T cells from blood, cultured in vitro, taken after SARS-CoV-2 vaccination. CDR3 nucleotides: TGTGCCAGCCACCCCGGGACAGGGGGCAGGGACTACGAGCAGTACTTC. The encoded protein is CASHPGTGGRDYEQYF.